This T cell receptor beta chain was recorded in a study of blood T cell repertoires in COVID-19. For the study at large: COVID-19 samples collected from the United States, Italy and Spain covered acute and convalescent phases. T cells, B-cell-depleted T cells, or PBMCs provided the cDNA or gDNA that served as material.

For this clone: The sample contains more than one DNA sequence encoding this CDR3.

In the original processing: The authors estimated nucleated cell counts from reference gene primer amplification. The assay was immunoSEQ multiplex PCR, and TCRdb's table has in-frame clones only and misses some. V, J and clone size are taken as reported in that table, and D and trimming were inferred from the DNA itself. The sample carries some 150,000 clones, more than 75% recorded once. Germline V lookup: CDR1 MNHEY, CDR2 SMNVEV (reference sequence). The CDR3 loop spans 16 amino acids. The junction had 6 bases not matched to a gene; V was cut back by 4 bases and J by 1 base. The receptor's source is a man aged 60 to 69 with acute or convalescent COVID-19. Material: peripheral blood. The V call is TRBV27, the J call TRBJ2-2, with 7 bases that match TRBD1. The CDR3 spells CASSSGQAMNTGELFF. In DNA, the CDR3 is TGTGCCAGCAGTTCCGGACAGGCTATGAACACCGGGGAGCTGTTTTTT.